This T cell receptor beta chain was documented in a study of T cell responses to AZD1222 COVID-19 vaccine. Study results and caveats: CD4 TCRs covered the whole spike, strongest at regions 160-218 and 743-854.

This clone showed up just once. The antigen is undetermined. Here immunoSEQ multiplex PCR was the method, and the copy in TCRdb shows in-frame clones only, minus some. The data show 120,000 or so clones, 90% seen once. The sequence derives from an adult in good health. The sequencing used peripheral blood, collected on day 0 of AZD1222 vaccination.

The CDR3 spells CASSLVLADPYNEQFF. The CDR3 nucleotides are TGTGCCAGCAGCTTAGTACTAGCGGACCCCTACAATGAGCAGTTCTTC. The genes are TRBV7-9 and TRBJ2-1; 8 positions match TRBD2. V dropped 1 base and J dropped 2; count of bases not matched to a gene: 4. CDR1 SEHNR and CDR2 FQNEAQ come from the germline V gene (reference sequence). This CDR3 comprises 16 residues.